This T cell receptor (beta chain) was recovered during a study of blood T cells in healthy people across ages. This clonotype was observed a handful of times. Its target is not known. Healthy individuals of Caucasian origin from Russia, aged roughly 6 to 95, served as donors. General observations from the study: Investigators treated diversity estimates from one million T cells as underestimates. Nothing was known about donor CMV status, and this possibly confounded expanded clonotype changes.

A second roughly 7 to 12 cycle PCR used barcoded and J-beta primers. TCRdb recomputed calls from the 5' RACE reads with MiXCR, one row per CDR3 protein. The repertoire holds some 1.7 million distinct CDR3 sequences, with roughly 30% as singletons. Germline-derived CDR1 and CDR2 are LNHNV and YYDKDF (reference sequence). CDR3 length: 11 residues. The ends were cut back, 6 bases at V and 11 bases at J, with 11 bases in the middle. V is TRBV15 and J is TRBJ1-5; possible D gene TRBD1, 5 bases. This TCR was sampled from a woman aged 25-40 years in good health. The sequencing sample was made of blood. The CDR3 nucleotides read TGTGCCACCAGTAACCGGGGGGCCCAGCATTTT. It is translated as CATSNRGAQHF.